These 29 T cell receptor beta chains originate from one sample sequenced in a study of cytomegalovirus exposure and HLA in healthy donors. The PCR had 60 Vbeta and 13 Jbeta primers. The protocol was immunoSEQ multiplex PCR, while the TCRdb copy is restricted to in-frame clones and leaves out a portion. Among about 140,000 clones listed, about four fifths were seen once. The sequencing input was PBMCs. These receptors were obtained from a man aged 35-49 years in good health and CMV-seropositive.

The genes are TRBV7-2 and TRBJ1-1; no definite D call. Germline V gene lookup returns CDR1 SGHTA and CDR2 FQGNSA. The CDR3 runs 14 residues. V lost 5 bases, J lost 1 base, and 11 bases lay in between. CDR3 DNA sequence: TGTGCCAGCAGCCGGGTTCACTCGAACACTGAAGCTTTCTTT. Protein sequence: CASSRVHSNTEAFF.

This clone was picked up a small number of times. The chain couples TRBV27 to TRBJ2-1, with 8 nucleotides matching TRBD2. The length of the CDR3 is 14 residues. V trimming: 4 bases; J trimming: 10 bases; junction bases outside the gene matches: 9. CDR1 MNHEY and CDR2 SMNVEV come from the germline V gene (reference sequence). The chain's CDR3 is CASSSNGGAGEQFF. CDR3 sequence (DNA): TGTGCCAGCAGTTCTAACGGGGGGGCGGGAGAGCAGTTCTTC.

This chain connects TRBV27 to TRBJ2-3; possible D gene TRBD2, 6 bases. The CDR3 covers 15 residues. Looked up from germline, CDR1 is MNHEY and CDR2 is SMNVEV (reference sequence). The V and J ends lost 4 bases and 0 bases respectively, with 11 bases between them. CDR3 amino acids: CASSSRDSSTDTQYF. CDR3 DNA sequence: TGTGCCAGCAGTTCCCGGGACTCGAGCACAGATACGCAGTATTTT.

The V call is TRBV5-1, the J call TRBJ1-4; tentatively, D is TRBD1 (5 bases). Germline lookup yields CDR1 SGHRS and CDR2 YFSETQ. Trimming left V 4 bases short and J 0 bases short, with 13 bases between. This CDR3 comprises 16 residues. The CDR3 nucleotides read TGCGCCAGCAGCATGTTACAGGAAGCAACTAATGAAAAACTGTTTTTT. Amino acids: CASSMLQEATNEKLFF.

The chain combines TRBV30 with TRBJ2-3; 14 nucleotides line up with TRBD2. The germline V gene has CDR1 GTSNPN and CDR2 SVGIG (reference sequence). Germline trimming cut 2 bases from V and 4 bases from J; bases unmatched to any gene: 17. CDR3 length equals 20 residues. CDR3 protein: CAWSRYGTSGGILPPDTQYF. CDR3 DNA sequence: TGTGCCTGGAGTCGATACGGGACTAGCGGGGGCATCCTCCCTCCAGATACGCAGTATTTT.

This sequence joins TRBV7-6 and TRBJ1-6; weak D call: TRBD1 (6 bases). V gave up 5 bases and J gave up 10 bases, with 18 bases separating them. Germline CDR1 SGHVS, CDR2 FNYEAQ. The length of the CDR3 is 15 residues. CDR3 loop: CASSADRDTGSPLHF. For the CDR3, the DNA is TGTGCCAGCAGCGCGGACCGGGACACGGGATCACCCCTCCACTTT.

The rearrangement links TRBV4-3 to TRBJ1-1, with 8 bases aligning to TRBD1. There are 17 residues in the CDR3. V shed 0 bases and J 1 base; nucleotides not matched to a gene: 7. The germline V gene has CDR1 LGHNA and CDR2 YSLEER. CDR3: CASSQDIRDRTNTEAFF. DNA of the CDR3: TGCGCCAGCAGCCAAGATATTCGGGACAGGACGAACACTGAAGCTTTCTTT.

This chain joins TRBV2 and TRBJ1-2; TRBD1 is a possible D gene (6 bases). Trimming stripped 4 bases from V and 8 bases from J, with 17 bases between. CDR1 and CDR2 (germline): SNHLY, FYNNEI. This CDR3 contains 14 residues. The CDR3 protein is CASSAQGGLQGYTF. In DNA, the CDR3 is TGTGCCAGCAGTGCACAGGGTGGTCTGCAAGGCTACACCTTC.

This chain joins TRBV10-3 and TRBJ2-2; D unclear. V lost 6 bases and J 7 bases, leaving 12 bases between the germline ends. From germline, CDR1 is ENHRY and CDR2 SYGVKD. CDR3 length equals 13 residues. The CDR3 region is CAISDTANGELFF. CDR3 in DNA: TGTGCCATCAGCGACACCGCAAACGGGGAGCTGTTTTTT.

The chain joins TRBV29-1 to TRBJ1-2; 7 bases are shared with TRBD1. The germline V gene has CDR1 SQVTM and CDR2 ANQGSEA. The V segment lost 4 bases and the J segment 5 bases; nucleotides outside the gene matches: 10. The CDR3 loop spans 14 amino acids. CDR3 sequence reads: CSVVEGARRYGYTF. In nucleotides, the CDR3 is TGCAGCGTTGTCGAGGGGGCTAGGAGGTATGGCTACACCTTC.

The V and J genes are TRBV27 and TRBJ2-5; 7 nucleotides agree with TRBD2. Gene TRBJ2-7 matches the end of the DNA better, so the J call may be wrong. The CDR3 contains 13 residues. The V gene's germline CDR1 is MNHEY and CDR2 SMNVEV (reference sequence). The CDR3 bases are TGTGCCAGCAGTTTATCGGGAGGGTACGAGCAGTACTTC. Its protein is CASSLSGGYEQYF.

V and J are TRBV6-5 and TRBJ1-1; D gene ambiguous. This CDR3 contains 11 residues. Trimming pared 7 bases from V and 7 bases from J, leaving 10 bases between. CDR1 MNHEY and CDR2 SVGAGI come from the germline V gene. The CDR3 reads CASNNGLEAFF. DNA of the CDR3: TGTGCCAGCAACAACGGACTTGAAGCTTTCTTT.

This chain links TRBV5-1 with TRBJ2-6, with TRBD2 identical over 8 bases. From germline, CDR1 is SGHRS and CDR2 YFSETQ. Trimming took 4 bases from V and 4 from J; bases not matched to a gene: 7. The length of the CDR3 is 16 residues. Here the CDR3 DNA reads TGCGCCAGCAGCACCCAAGCGGGAGCCGGGGCCAACGTCCTGACTTTC. Protein sequence: CASSTQAGAGANVLTF.

This chain links TRBV7-3 with TRBJ1-1; D is possibly TRBD1 (5 bases). There are 13 residues in the CDR3. Trimming took 5 bases from V and 1 from J, leaving 8 bases between them. Germline values: CDR1 SGHTA, CDR2 FQGTGA. The CDR3 is CASSPQGNTEAFF. The CDR3 coding sequence is TGTGCCAGCAGCCCCCAGGGGAACACTGAAGCTTTCTTT.

The chain has TRBV28 and TRBJ2-5; D possibly corresponds to TRBD2 (7 bases). V lost 5 bases, J lost 4 bases, and 14 bases lay in between. Per the germline V gene, CDR1 is MDHEN and CDR2 is SYDVKM. There are 14 residues in the CDR3. This chain's CDR3 is CASSPPGGRETQYF. Written as DNA, the CDR3 is TGTGCCAGCAGTCCACCCGGGGGGCGAGAGACCCAGTACTTC.

The V and J genes are TRBV10-3 and TRBJ2-7; 7 nucleotides align to TRBD2. The CDR3 is 14 residues long. The junction had 14 bases not matched to a gene; V was cut back by 8 bases and J by 7 bases. Germline V gene data show CDR1 as ENHRY and CDR2 as SYGVKD. Written as DNA, the CDR3 is TGTGCCATCGGTGTCGGTCGGGCTAGCGGTGAGCAGTACTTC. Protein sequence: CAIGVGRASGEQYF.

This chain links TRBV6-5 with TRBJ2-5; D is possibly TRBD1 (6 bases). The DNA end favors TRBJ2-7, so the J call may be wrong. Germline loops: CDR1 MNHEY, CDR2 SVGAGI. The CDR3 extends over 15 amino acids. The CDR3 protein is CASSYSTGQSYEQYF. The CDR3 DNA reads as TGTGCCAGCAGTTACTCGACAGGACAGTCCTACGAGCAGTACTTC.

The chain couples TRBV10-3 to TRBJ1-2, with 7 bases lining up with TRBD1. There are 13 residues in the CDR3. Germline CDR1 ENHRY, CDR2 SYGVKD. The ends lost 4 bases at V and 6 bases at J; junction bases unmatched: 5. The CDR3 protein is CAISGQGLNGYTF. The DNA for the CDR3 is TGTGCCATCAGTGGACAGGGTCTTAATGGCTACACCTTC.

Only a few counts were recorded for this clone. The chain couples TRBV27 to TRBJ2-1; 8 nucleotides agree with TRBD2. This CDR3 is built from 16 residues. The germline CDR1 and CDR2 sequences are MNHEY and SMNVEV (reference sequence). V was clipped by 1 base and J by 6 bases; unmatched bases: 8. The CDR3 protein is CASSLYATGGPNEQFF. The CDR3 DNA sequence: TGTGCCAGCAGTTTATATGCAACGGGAGGGCCCAATGAGCAGTTCTTC.

The chain has TRBV27 and TRBJ1-2; no firm D call. The CDR3 has 13 residues. V lost 2 bases, J lost 3 bases, and 7 bases lay in between. Germline V gene data show CDR1 as MNHEY and CDR2 as SMNVEV (reference sequence). CDR3 amino acids: CASSLTADYGYTF. The CDR3 nucleotides read TGTGCCAGCAGTTTAACAGCGGACTATGGCTACACCTTC.

V and J are TRBV30 and TRBJ2-2; 7 bases map to TRBD1. Losses at the gene ends were 1 base for V and 6 bases for J; bases not matched to a gene: 2. CDR3 length equals 13 residues. The germline V gene has CDR1 GTSNPN and CDR2 SVGIG (reference sequence). The CDR3 DNA sequence: TGTGCCTGGAGTGCAACAGGGGCCGGGGAGCTGTTTTTT. It encodes CAWSATGAGELFF.

This clone appeared a few times. The rearrangement uses TRBV11-2 and TRBJ1-4; TRBD1 is a possible D gene (6 bases). CDR1 is SGHAT and CDR2 is FQNNGV in the germline V gene. The CDR3 covers 17 residues. The V end was cut by 1 base, the J end by 8 bases, with 20 bases between. In nucleotides, the CDR3 is TGTGCCAGCAGCTTAGCCCCTAGAGGGGGTAGAGGAGAAAAACTGTTTTTT. Its translation is CASSLAPRGGRGEKLFF. The variable domain in full, completed from reference TRBV11-2 and TRBJ1-4, reads EAGVAQSPRYKIIEKRQSVAFWCNPISGHATLYWYQQILGQGPKLLIQFQNNGVVDDSQLPKDRFSAERLKGVDSTLKIQPAKLEDSAVYLCASSLAPRGGRGEKLFFGSGTQLSVL.

The chain joins TRBV10-3 to TRBJ1-4; D is unclear. There are 13 residues in the CDR3. With 8 bases removed from V and 8 bases from J, the gap between germline ends came to 15 bases. Per germline, CDR1 ENHRY and CDR2 SYGVKD. DNA of the CDR3: TGTGCCATCCAAGAACGCGTCTCCGAAAAACTGTTTTTT. As protein: CAIQERVSEKLFF.

The chain couples TRBV19 to TRBJ2-2; 10 bases agree with TRBD2. CDR1 and CDR2 (germline): LNHDA, SQIVND (reference sequence). The CDR3 has 16 amino acids. The J segment lost 4 bases and the V segment lost 4 bases, leaving 6 bases of the junction unmatched. As DNA, the CDR3 is TGTGCCAGTAGTACTGGGCTAGCGGGAGCCACCGGGGAGCTGTTTTTT. Translation gives CASSTGLAGATGELFF. Together with reference TRBV19 and TRBJ2-2, the CDR3 gives the full variable domain: DGGITQSPKYLFRKEGQNVTLSCEQNLNHDAMYWYRQDPGQGLRLIYYSQIVNDFQKGDIAEGYSVSREKKESFPLTVTSAQKNPTAFYLCASSTGLAGATGELFFGEGSRLTVL.

J is TRBJ1-1 and V is TRBV5-1, with 9 nucleotides matching TRBD1. CDR3 size: 16 residues. The trim removed 5 bases at V and 0 bases at J, leaving 8 bases unmatched. Per germline, CDR1 SGHRS and CDR2 YFSETQ. CDR3 sequence reads: CASSKDRGLLNTEAFF. The CDR3 bases are TGCGCCAGCAGTAAGGACAGGGGCTTGTTGAACACTGAAGCTTTCTTT.

The rearrangement uses TRBV5-1 and TRBJ2-1, with TRBD2 matching 7 bases. V lost 4 bases to trimming and J lost 3 bases; unmatched junction nucleotides: 7. The CDR3 loop spans 15 amino acids. Per the germline V gene, CDR1 is SGHRS and CDR2 is YFSETQ. The CDR3 DNA is TGCGCCAGCAGCCCTACTGGACTAGGCTACAATGAGCAGTTCTTC. Translating gives CASSPTGLGYNEQFF.

J is TRBJ2-7 and V is TRBV5-1, with TRBD2 matching over 12 bases. Losses at the gene ends were 2 bases for V and 7 bases for J; bases not matched to a gene: 7. CDR1 is SGHRS, CDR2 YFSETQ, per germline. The CDR3 contains 15 residues. CDR3 DNA sequence: TGCGCCAGCAGCTTAACGACTAGCGGGAGAAGGGAGCAGTACTTC. Protein product: CASSLTTSGRREQYF.

Points on this clone: Other DNA sequences in this specimen translate into the identical CDR3. V gene TRBV15 combines with J gene TRBJ2-7; 11 nucleotides line up with TRBD1. The J segment lost 6 bases and the V segment lost 3 bases, leaving 1 base of the junction unmatched. The germline V gene encodes CDR1 LNHNV and CDR2 YYDKDF (reference sequence). CDR3 size: 13 residues. The CDR3 sequence is CATSRDRGREQYF. The CDR3 nucleotides are TGTGCCACCAGCAGGGACAGGGGGCGCGAGCAGTACTTC.

In DNA, the CDR3 is TGTGCCAGCAGTTACTCGAACCAGTCACCCCTCCACTTT. Protein product: CASSYSNQSPLHF. This chain joins TRBV6-5 and TRBJ1-6; D not resolved. V lost 0 bases and J lost 10, with 7 bases in between. In germline, CDR1 is MNHEY, CDR2 SVGAGI. The length of the CDR3 is 13 residues.